These 17 T cell receptor beta chains were sequenced from one sample in a study of OX40 agonist ivuxolimab in advanced cancers. Libraries were prepared by immunoSEQ multiplex PCR; TCRdb keeps only in-frame clonotypes and omits some of them. The sample carries more than 65,000 clones, roughly nine tenths recorded once. The source was CD4+ or CD8+ T cells sorted from blood, collected in a trial of the OX40 agonist ivuxolimab. These receptor sequences come from an adult with an advanced solid tumor such as melanoma, head and neck, liver or kidney cancer.

V usage is TRBV5-1 and J usage is TRBJ1-6; D gene ambiguous. The CDR3 length is 15 residues. CDR1 and CDR2 (germline): SGHRS, YFSETQ. V was clipped by 4 bases and J by 2 bases, with 10 bases between them. In DNA, the CDR3 is TGCGCCAGCAGCGCGGACCGGACCTATAATTCACCCCTCCACTTT. Its translation is CASSADRTYNSPLHF. The full variable domain, its missing parts supplied by reference TRBV5-1 and TRBJ1-6, is KAGVTQTPRYLIKTRGQQVTLSCSPISGHRSVSWYQQTPGQGLQFLFEYFSETQRNKGNFPGRFSGRQFSNSRSEMNVSTLELGDSALYLCASSADRTYNSPLHFGNGTRLTVT.

This chain connects TRBV28 to TRBJ1-5, with D possibly TRBD1 on 5 matching bases. This CDR3 is 12 amino acids long. Trimming shortened V by 3 bases and J by 8 bases, and 8 bases separated the two germline ends. Germline V gives CDR1 MDHEN, CDR2 SYDVKM. The CDR3 region is CASSFRREPQHF. The CDR3 coding sequence is TGTGCCAGCAGTTTCCGCAGGGAGCCCCAGCATTTT.

The rearrangement links TRBV7-3 to TRBJ2-3, with TRBD2 identical over 11 bases. From germline, CDR1 is SGHTA and CDR2 FQGTGA. After removal of 5 bases from V and 0 bases from J, the junction contained 10 bases not matched to a gene. The CDR3 is 18 residues long. CDR3 in amino acids: CASSRTSGSPRSTDTQYF. CDR3 nucleotides: TGTGCCAGCAGCCGAACTAGCGGGAGTCCACGTAGCACAGATACGCAGTATTTT.

The chain couples TRBV6-1 to TRBJ2-7, with D perhaps TRBD1 (6 bases). This CDR3 spans 15 amino acids. The V end lost 0 bases, the J end lost 5 bases, and 14 bases lay between the germline ends. Germline V gives CDR1 MNHNS, CDR2 SASEGT. The chain's CDR3 is CASSEAAGAWDEQYF. CDR3 DNA sequence: TGTGCCAGCAGTGAAGCAGCAGGGGCCTGGGACGAGCAGTACTTC.

The CDR3 reads CASSLAGTGGSLLAYEQYF. CDR3 nucleotides: TGCGCCAGCAGCTTGGCCGGGACAGGGGGTAGCCTACTGGCCTACGAGCAGTACTTC. The chain employs TRBV5-1 and TRBJ2-7; 11 positions match TRBD1. The V gene end was trimmed by 0 bases and the J gene end by 2 bases; junction bases not matched to a gene: 13. CDR1 SGHRS and CDR2 YFSETQ come from the germline V gene. The CDR3 loop spans 19 amino acids.

The chain joins TRBV5-4 to TRBJ1-1, with 8 bases matching TRBD1. CDR1 and CDR2 (germline): SGHNT, YYREEE (reference sequence). The CDR3 runs 15 residues. After removal of 6 bases from V and 0 bases from J, the junction contained 7 bases not matched to a gene. The CDR3 region is CASTLQGALNTEAFF. CDR3 sequence (DNA): TGTGCCAGCACCCTCCAGGGGGCGTTGAACACTGAAGCTTTCTTT.

This rearrangement joins TRBV7-9 to TRBJ2-6; 9 positions match TRBD1. Trimming at V came to 3 bases and at J to 0 bases, leaving 6 bases not matched to a gene. This CDR3 comprises 18 residues. Germline loops: CDR1 SEHNR, CDR2 FQNEAQ (reference sequence). In DNA, the CDR3 is TGTGCCAGCAGCTTGAAACCGGGACAGGGCTCTGGGGCCAACGTCCTGACTTTC. Its protein is CASSLKPGQGSGANVLTF.

J is TRBJ2-1 and V is TRBV19, with D possibly being TRBD2 (5 bases). Per germline, CDR1 LNHDA and CDR2 SQIVND (reference sequence). The CDR3 is 12 residues long. Trimming took 9 bases from V and 0 from J, leaving 6 bases between them. CDR3 loop: CASRGSYNEQFF. The CDR3 DNA reads as TGTGCCAGCCGGGGCTCCTACAATGAGCAGTTCTTC.

The chain employs TRBV30 and TRBJ1-2, with 9 bases that match TRBD1. The V gene's germline CDR1 is GTSNPN and CDR2 SVGIG (reference sequence). J lost 8 bases, V lost 0 bases, and 4 bases had no gene match. The CDR3 is 13 amino acids. The CDR3 DNA reads TGTGCCTGGAGTGTTGGGACAGGGAAAGGCTACACCTTC. It yields the protein CAWSVGTGKGYTF. Together with reference TRBV30 and TRBJ1-2, the CDR3 gives the full variable domain: SQTIHQWPATLVQPVGSPLSLECTVEGTSNPNLYWYRQAAGRGLQLLFYSVGIGQISSEVPQNLSASRPQDRQFILSSKKLLLSDSGFYLCAWSVGTGKGYTFGSGTRLTVV.

Remarks on this clone: Other DNA sequences in this specimen translate into the identical CDR3. This chain connects TRBV19 to TRBJ2-1, with TRBD2 identical over 13 bases. This CDR3 has 17 residues. Germline CDR1 reads LNHDA; CDR2 reads SQIVND (reference sequence). With V trimmed by 5 bases and J by 4 bases, 8 bases remained unmatched. This CDR3 reads CASSAGTSGTTYNEQFF. In nucleotides, the CDR3 is TGTGCCAGTAGTGCAGGGACTAGCGGGACAACATACAATGAGCAGTTCTTC. The entire variable domain, with the rest obtained from reference TRBV19 and TRBJ2-1, is as follows: DGGITQSPKYLFRKEGQNVTLSCEQNLNHDAMYWYRQDPGQGLRLIYYSQIVNDFQKGDIAEGYSVSREKKESFPLTVTSAQKNPTAFYLCASSAGTSGTTYNEQFFGPGTRLTVL.

V and J are TRBV7-9 and TRBJ2-2, with D unclear. This CDR3 is 13 amino acids long. The V gene lost 4 bases and the J gene lost 4 bases, with 7 bases spanning the gap. Germline CDR1 and CDR2: SEHNR and FQNEAQ (reference sequence). CDR3 loop: CASSSRVTGELFF. The CDR3 nucleotides are TGTGCCAGCAGCTCAAGGGTCACCGGGGAGCTGTTTTTT.

The rearrangement joins TRBV7-2 to TRBJ2-4, with D unclear. The CDR3 has 16 amino acids. In germline, CDR1 is SGHTA, CDR2 FQGNSA. Trimming cost V 6 bases and J 1 base, with 16 bases left between them. CDR3 bases: TGTGCCAGCAGTTTTGTTGGGGTCGGCGCCAAAAACATTCAGTACTTC. It codes for CASSFVGVGAKNIQYF.

The chain uses TRBV7-9 and TRBJ2-5; D not resolved. The J call is in doubt because the DNA end fits TRBJ2-7 better. The CDR3 totals 15 residues. The V gene's germline CDR1 is SEHNR and CDR2 FQNEAQ (reference sequence). The CDR3 DNA reads TGTGCCAGCAGCTTAGGATTGTCCTTCAGCTACGAGCAGTACTTC. Protein sequence: CASSLGLSFSYEQYF.

The chain's CDR3 is CASSPGQGANTEAFF. CDR3 coding DNA: TGTGCCAGCAGCCCCGGACAGGGGGCGAACACTGAAGCTTTCTTT. The rearrangement joins TRBV5-6 to TRBJ1-1, with 11 bases that match TRBD1. There are 15 residues in the CDR3. The germline CDR1 and CDR2 sequences are SGHDT and YYEEEE. With 4 bases clipped from V and 1 base from J, the junction kept 3 bases outside the gene matches.

The genes are TRBV18 and TRBJ1-3; D may be TRBD1 (6 bases). Trimming shortened V by 3 bases and J by 4 bases, and 13 bases separated the two germline ends. The CDR3 is 15 amino acids. Germline V gives CDR1 KGHSH, CDR2 LQKENI. The CDR3 region is CASSPGTFGGNTIYF. CDR3 DNA: TGTGCCAGCTCACCCGGGACATTCGGGGGAAACACCATATATTTT.

The V and J genes are TRBV19 and TRBJ1-5, with D tentatively TRBD1 (6 bases). The V end was cut by 3 bases, the J end by 1 base, with 10 bases between. The CDR3 is 15 residues long. The germline V gene encodes CDR1 LNHDA and CDR2 SQIVND (reference sequence). CDR3: CASSIGGGSNQPQHF. The CDR3 DNA reads as TGTGCCAGTAGTATCGGAGGGGGGAGCAATCAGCCCCAGCATTTT.

The genes are TRBV28 and TRBJ2-4; TRBD1 might be the D (6 bases). Germline V CDR1 and CDR2: MDHEN, SYDVKM. The V gene lost 7 bases and the J gene lost 1 base, with 11 bases spanning the gap. The CDR3 is 14 amino acids. CDR3 DNA: TGTGCCAGCACCCAACAGGGTGCCAAAAACATTCAGTACTTC. Its translation: CASTQQGAKNIQYF.